The rows below give T cell receptor beta chains drawn from one sample of a study of metastatic and nonmetastatic thyroid tumors. TCRdb recomputed clones from the PCR reads via MiXCR. The table records about 93,000 clones, roughly 12% of them present only once. Source material: blood. These receptors originate from a female donor with papillary thyroid cancer or a benign thyroid nodule (not recorded which). Some clones in this sample may be carry-over from other donors' samples. The CDR3 runs from the conserved cysteine through the conserved F or W. The D gene is left open where the match is weak. Rows give clone size only sometimes, using once, few, many, or a class for an expanded clone.

V	J	length	D	size	CDR3	DNA
TRBV20-1	TRBJ2-3	16	TRBD2	many	CSARDRLAESTDTQYF	TGCAGTGCTAGAGATAGACTAGCGGAGAGCACAGATACGCAGTATTTT
TRBV28	TRBJ1-1	15	NA	many	CASSDLQGRDTEAFF	TGTGCCAGCAGTGATTTACAGGGACGGGACACTGAAGCTTTCTTT
TRBV28	TRBJ2-1	13	NA	many	CASSLPANNEQFF	TGTGCCAGCAGTTTGCCCGCCAACAATGAGCAGTTCTTC
TRBV5-1	TRBJ2-7	17	NA	many	CASSLEPGLGGNYEQYF	TGCGCCAGCAGCTTGGAACCAGGGCTGGGGGGTAACTACGAGCAGTACTTC
TRBV9	TRBJ2-1	16	NA	many	CASSPRPGSSANEQFF	TGTGCCAGCAGCCCCCGGCCGGGGTCCAGTGCAAATGAGCAGTTCTTC
TRBV7-9	TRBJ2-3	15	TRBD1	many	CASSSRGGNTDTQYF	TGTGCCAGCAGCTCCAGAGGGGGCAACACAGATACGCAGTATTTT
TRBV6-5	TRBJ1-2	16	NA	few	CASSSERGSPTSGYTF	TGTGCCAGCAGTTCGGAAAGGGGAAGCCCGACTTCGGGCTACACCTTC
TRBV20-1	TRBJ2-7	14	NA	many	CSASSGGGDYEQYF	TGCAGTGCTAGTAGTGGAGGAGGGGACTACGAGCAGTACTTC
TRBV19	TRBJ1-2	14	TRBD1	many	CASNPGQGAYGYTF	TGTGCCAGTAATCCGGGACAGGGGGCGTATGGCTACACCTTC
TRBV28	TRBJ2-1	14	TRBD2	many	CASRHGLAVNEQFF	TGTGCCAGCAGACACGGACTAGCGGTTAATGAGCAGTTCTTC
TRBV6-5	TRBJ1-6	18	TRBD1	many	CASSSRTSMGQDNSPLHF	TGTGCCAGCAGTTCTCGAACCTCGATGGGACAGGATAATTCACCCCTCCACTTT
TRBV20-1	TRBJ2-1	14	TRBD2	many	CSASLAGGYNEQFF	TGCAGTGCTAGCCTCGCGGGAGGGTACAATGAGCAGTTCTTC
TRBV19	TRBJ2-2	14	NA	many	CASRLMANTGELFF	TGTGCCAGTAGGCTAATGGCGAACACCGGGGAGCTGTTTTTT
TRBV20-1	TRBJ2-5	16	TRBD2	many	CSARDLPSGRRETQYF	TGCAGTGCTAGAGATCTACCTAGCGGGAGGAGAGAGACCCAGTACTTC
TRBV6-5	TRBJ1-1	14	NA	many	CASSYSKVTTEAFF	TGTGCCAGCAGTTACTCGAAAGTGACCACTGAAGCTTTCTTT
TRBV9	TRBJ2-2	11	NA	many	CASSGSGELFF	TGTGCCAGCAGCGGGAGCGGGGAGCTGTTTTTT
TRBV6-1	TRBJ2-1	15	NA	many	CASRKGLALNNEQFF	TGTGCCAGCAGGAAGGGACTGGCTTTAAACAATGAGCAGTTCTTC
TRBV2	TRBJ2-7	16	NA	NA	CAISILSGEPGDEQYF	TGTGCCATCAGTATACTATCGGGAGAACCCGGGGACGAGCAGTACTTC
TRBV7-2	TRBJ1-1	14	NA	many	CASSAQIMNTEAFF	TGTGCCAGCAGCGCCCAGATTATGAACACTGAAGCTTTCTTT
TRBV6-1	TRBJ2-7	13	NA	few	CAISSPGGAEQYF	TGTGCCATCAGCTCCCCTGGTGGGGCCGAGCAGTACTTC
TRBV30	TRBJ1-3	14	NA	many	CAWSVDNSGNTIYF	TGTGCCTGGAGTGTGGATAATTCTGGAAACACCATATATTTT
TRBV5-1	TRBJ2-7	16	TRBD1	many	CASRHPQGAHGDEQYF	TGCGCCAGCAGGCACCCACAGGGGGCGCATGGGGACGAGCAGTACTTC
TRBV19	TRBJ2-1	14	TRBD2	many	CASSTRTSGRAQFF	TGTGCCAGTAGTACCCGGACTAGCGGGAGGGCCCAGTTCTTC
TRBV28	TRBJ2-7	14	NA	many	CASSLSGIPYEQYF	TGTGCCAGCAGTTTATCGGGGATCCCCTACGAGCAGTACTTC
TRBV3-1	TRBJ2-3	15	NA	many	CASSQVKSGTDTQYF	TGTGCCAGCAGCCAAGTAAAATCGGGGACAGATACGCAGTATTTT
TRBV2	TRBJ2-6	19	TRBD1	many	CASSKGPGQGFRGANVLTF	TGTGCCAGCAGTAAGGGACCGGGACAGGGTTTTCGGGGGGCCAACGTCCTGACTTTC
TRBV6-2/TRBV6-3	TRBJ1-2	15	TRBD1	many	CASSFPPGQGYGYTF	TGTGCCAGCAGCTTTCCACCGGGACAGGGATATGGCTACACCTTC
TRBV20-1	TRBJ2-7	13	NA	NA	CSATRSGPYEQYF	TGCAGTGCTACGAGGAGCGGCCCCTACGAGCAGTACTTC
TRBV5-1	TRBJ2-3	16	NA	many	CASSLGEVGHTDTQYF	TGCGCCAGCAGCTTGGGGGAGGTTGGGCACACAGATACGCAGTATTTT
TRBV20-1	TRBJ2-7	16	NA	many	CSARDYRQSSSYEQYF	TGCAGTGCTAGAGATTACCGACAATCCAGCTCCTACGAGCAGTACTTC
TRBV6-2/TRBV6-3	TRBJ2-7	13	NA	NA	CASSYSQTYEQYF	TGTGCCAGCAGTTACAGCCAGACCTACGAGCAGTACTTC
TRBV10-3	TRBJ2-1	15	NA	many	CAISEDRSSYNEQFF	TGTGCCATCAGTGAGGACAGGAGCTCCTACAATGAGCAGTTCTTC
TRBV11-3	TRBJ2-3	14	NA	many	CASSPPDNTDTQYF	TGTGCCAGCAGCCCGCCCGACAACACAGATACGCAGTATTTT
TRBV7-2	TRBJ1-2	15	NA	many	CASSPALGRGYGYTF	TGTGCCAGCAGCCCCGCCCTGGGCAGGGGCTATGGCTACACCTTC
TRBV25-1	TRBJ2-7	13	NA	many	CAQGGRGTYEQYF	TGTGCCCAGGGGGGTAGGGGCACCTACGAGCAGTACTTC
TRBV5-1	TRBJ2-7	14	NA	many	CASSLVSGSYEQYF	TGCGCCAGCAGCTTGGTTAGCGGATCCTACGAGCAGTACTTC
TRBV19	TRBJ1-5	16	NA	once	CASTRTHLDLVSPQHF	TGTGCCAGTACCCGCACCCATTTGGACTTGGTATCGCCCCAGCATTTT
TRBV19	TRBJ2-4	16	TRBD2	many	CASSWGGRARKNIQYF	TGTGCCAGTTCATGGGGGGGACGGGCTCGAAAAAACATTCAGTACTTC
TRBV2	TRBJ2-1	14	TRBD1	many	CASSVRTGDNEQFF	TGTGCCAGCAGTGTAAGGACAGGGGACAATGAGCAGTTCTTC
TRBV18	TRBJ1-1	16	NA	few	CASSPPGRGVNTEAFF	TGTGCCAGCTCACCACCGGGGAGGGGCGTGAACACTGAAGCTTTCTTT
TRBV5-1	TRBJ2-2	22	NA	NA	CASSLAGIYEQYFGPGTGELFF	NA
TRBV4-2	TRBJ2-2	17	TRBD1	many	CASSPTRDRANTGELFF	TGTGCCAGCAGTCCTACCCGGGACAGGGCGAACACCGGGGAGCTGTTTTTT
TRBV11-2	TRBJ2-7	13	NA	NA	CASSLECQGDQYF	TGTGCCAGCAGCTTAGAGTGTCAAGGCGATCAGTACTTC
TRBV10-3	TRBJ2-7	15	TRBD2	many	CAISDFGSGTYEQYF	TGTGCCATCAGTGACTTCGGCAGCGGGACCTACGAGCAGTACTTC
TRBV24-1	TRBJ2-5	15	TRBD1	many	CATSDAGQGMETQYF	TGTGCCACCAGTGATGCGGGACAGGGGATGGAGACCCAGTACTTC